The 32 T cell receptor beta chains below all came from one sample that was sequenced in a study of blood T cell repertoires in COVID-19 (dated by TCRdb to 2018 to 2020). Library preparation used the immunoSEQ multiplex PCR assay. Entries here come from immuneACCESS through TCRdb and include only in-frame sequences with V and J called. Some clones fail to appear in such tables; in the studies checked, an unresolved V gene covers under half of the shortfall, and the cause of the remainder is unknown. The sample table shows over 250,000 clones, and about 91% are seen once. Around 2.5% of the sample is held by the ten biggest clonotypes. Sequenced input: peripheral blood. These receptors were taken from a young adult with COVID-19, enrolled during active disease.

This clone was observed once. The rearrangement links TRBV28 to TRBJ2-7, with D possibly being TRBD2 (6 bases). The CDR3 runs to 12 residues. Germline CDR1 is MDHEN and CDR2 is SYDVKM. Trimming took off 6 bases at V and 13 bases at J, with 19 bases between the two ends. Written as DNA, the CDR3 is TGTGCCAGCAGGGACGGGGACTCGCTAATCTACTTC. Protein product: CASRDGDSLIYF.

The chain is built from TRBV19 and TRBJ2-7; D gene ambiguous. Germline V CDR1 and CDR2: LNHDA, SQIVND (reference sequence). The CDR3 runs to 13 residues. V was cut by 4 bases and J by 1 base, with 8 bases left in between. Here the CDR3 reads CASSTSPSYEQYF. CDR3 sequence (DNA): TGTGCCAGTAGTACGTCCCCGTCCTACGAGCAGTACTTC.

The chain combines TRBV10-3 with TRBJ1-2; 9 positions agree with TRBD1. Germline lookup yields CDR1 ENHRY and CDR2 SYGVKD. The CDR3 is 15 residues long. The V and J ends lost 0 bases and 4 bases, in that order; junction bases with no gene match: 3. CDR3 sequence reads: CAISESQGAVYGYTF. The CDR3 nucleotides read TGTGCCATCAGTGAGTCACAGGGGGCAGTCTATGGCTACACCTTC.

The chain employs TRBV4-3 and TRBJ2-2; 10 positions agree with TRBD2. CDR1 and CDR2 from the germline V gene are LGHNA and YSLEER. Trimming at V came to 1 base and at J to 1 base, leaving 3 bases not matched to a gene. The CDR3 runs 17 residues. This CDR3 reads CASSQGTSGGNTGELFF. CDR3 DNA: TGCGCCAGCAGCCAAGGGACTAGCGGAGGGAACACCGGGGAGCTGTTTTTT.

This chain links TRBV6-5 with TRBJ1-2; D uncertain. The V and J ends lost 2 bases and 8 bases respectively, with 18 bases between them. Germline lookup yields CDR1 MNHEY and CDR2 SVGAGI. The CDR3 runs to 15 residues. CDR3 protein: CASSYDRRSMYGYTF. The DNA for the CDR3 is TGTGCCAGCAGTTACGACCGGCGTAGCATGTACGGCTACACCTTC.

This chain connects TRBV6-1 to TRBJ1-4; D is undetermined. Germline CDR1 MNHNS, CDR2 SASEGT. Trimming pared 1 base from V and 3 bases from J, leaving 9 bases between. The length of the CDR3 is 15 residues. CDR3 DNA sequence: TGTGCCAGCAGTGAAGAAGCCTTCGCTAATGAAAAACTGTTTTTT. It codes for CASSEEAFANEKLFF.

The gene calls are TRBV2 and TRBJ1-2, with TRBD1 as a possible D gene (6 bases). The V end was cut by 9 bases, the J end by 8 bases, with 19 bases between. CDR3 size: 13 residues. CDR1 is SNHLY, CDR2 FYNNEI, per germline. CDR3 loop: CASDRDTTSGYTF. The DNA of the CDR3 is TGTGCCAGTGACCGGGACACGACGTCGGGCTACACCTTC.

The chain links TRBV21-1 to TRBJ1-2; TRBD1 is taken as the D call from the table, unchecked against the DNA. TRBV21-1 is flagged as a pseudogene. The CDR3 totals 16 residues. Written as DNA, the CDR3 is TGTGCCAGCAACAGGACAGGGGGCGCGTCGGACTATGGCTACACCTTC. Residues: CASNRTGGASDYGYTF.

The chain couples TRBV5-8 to TRBJ2-1; 7 positions agree with TRBD1. CDR3 size: 15 residues. Germline-derived CDR1 and CDR2 are SGHTS and YDEGEE. The J segment lost 7 bases and the V segment lost 0 bases, leaving 7 bases of the junction unmatched. The CDR3 DNA reads as TGTGCCAGCAGCTTGGACAGGGGCGTGGGGAATGAGCAGTTCTTC. Encoded protein: CASSLDRGVGNEQFF.

The V call is TRBV10-3, the J call TRBJ1-1; 7 bases match TRBD1. The germline gives CDR1 ENHRY, CDR2 SYGVKD. Trimming cost V 5 bases and J 5 bases; bases outside gene matches: 5. The CDR3 extends over 13 amino acids. The CDR3 DNA sequence: TGTGCCATCAGTACTACAGGGGAGACTGAAGCTTTCTTT. Translated, it gives CAISTTGETEAFF.

The chain recombines TRBV5-1 with TRBJ1-3, with unresolved D. V was pared by 0 bases and J by 0 bases, with 7 bases between. Germline V gene sequence: CDR1 SGHRS, CDR2 YFSETQ. The CDR3 covers 15 residues. CDR3 nucleotide sequence: TGCGCCAGCAGCTTGGGAGATATCTCTGGAAACACCATATATTTT. Its translation is CASSLGDISGNTIYF. Using reference TRBV5-1 and TRBJ1-3 for the parts outside the CDR3, the full variable domain is KAGVTQTPRYLIKTRGQQVTLSCSPISGHRSVSWYQQTPGQGLQFLFEYFSETQRNKGNFPGRFSGRQFSNSRSEMNVSTLELGDSALYLCASSLGDISGNTIYFGEGSWLTVV.

This chain uses TRBV25-1 with TRBJ2-7; 10 bases are shared with TRBD1. Germline V gene data show CDR1 as MGHDK and CDR2 as SYGVNS. CDR3 length: 13 residues. Trimming removed 6 bases from V and 2 bases from J; junction bases left unmatched: 1. For the CDR3, the DNA is TGTGCCAGCAGGACAGGGGGCGCCTACGAGCAGTACTTC. This translates into CASRTGGAYEQYF.

The chain carries TRBV21-1 and TRBJ1-1. TRBV21-1 is flagged as a pseudogene. This CDR3 has 18 residues. The CDR3 reads CASTDPRGSDVVNTEAFF. In DNA form, the CDR3 reads TGTGCCAGCACCGACCCCCGGGGTTCCGATGTGGTGAACACTGAAGCTTTCTTT.

This chain links TRBV19 with TRBJ1-5; tentative D call: TRBD1 (5 bases). V was clipped by 5 bases and J by 3 bases, with 14 bases between them. CDR1 and CDR2 from the germline V gene are LNHDA and SQIVND (reference sequence). The CDR3 is made up of 15 amino acids. The CDR3 nucleotides read TGTGCCAGTAGTTCCCAGGGATGGAACAATCAGCCCCAGCATTTT. As protein: CASSSQGWNNQPQHF.

This chain joins TRBV11-2 and TRBJ2-1; 10 bases align to TRBD1. Trimming at V came to 5 bases and at J to 5 bases, leaving 6 bases not matched to a gene. Germline V CDR1 and CDR2: SGHAT, FQNNGV. The CDR3 has 15 amino acids. In DNA, the CDR3 is TGTGCCAGCAGCCAAAGACAGGGGGCCGACAATGAGCAGTTCTTC. It translates to CASSQRQGADNEQFF.

The chain joins TRBV5-1 to TRBJ2-3, with 11 bases matching TRBD2. The germline V gene encodes CDR1 SGHRS and CDR2 YFSETQ. Unmatched junction bases numbered 4, after V lost 3 bases and J lost 1 base. The length of the CDR3 is 16 residues. CDR3 protein: CASSSLAGAGTDTQYF. The CDR3 region has the DNA TGCGCCAGCAGCTCACTAGCGGGAGCCGGCACAGATACGCAGTATTTT.

This clone came up once. This chain joins TRBV7-2 and TRBJ1-5, with 8 bases fitting TRBD1. Germline CDR1 is SGHTA and CDR2 is FQGNSA. Unmatched junction bases numbered 7, after V lost 2 bases and J lost 7 bases. CDR3 length: 15 amino acids. The chain's CDR3 is CASSLRQGMFQPQHF. CDR3 nucleotide sequence: TGTGCCAGCAGCTTAAGACAGGGGATGTTCCAGCCCCAGCATTTT.

The rearrangement uses TRBV2 and TRBJ1-1; TRBD1 is a possible D gene (6 bases). Trimming cost V 11 bases and J 4 bases, with 20 bases left between them. Germline assignment: CDR1 SNHLY and CDR2 FYNNEI. The CDR3 covers 14 residues. In DNA form, the CDR3 reads TGTGCCTTACCATACAGGGAGGGGGGCACTGAAGCTTTCTTT. Its protein product is CALPYREGGTEAFF.

This clone is a singleton in its sample. This chain uses TRBV6-5 with TRBJ1-1; D unclear. V was clipped by 5 bases and J by 4 bases, with 11 bases between them. Germline V CDR1 and CDR2: MNHEY, SVGAGI. This CDR3 is 13 amino acids long. The CDR3 protein is CASSPSERTEAFF. The DNA for the CDR3 is TGTGCCAGCAGTCCCTCGGAGCGCACTGAAGCTTTCTTT.

This chain uses TRBV11-2 with TRBJ1-5; D gene ambiguous. CDR3 size: 13 residues. Trimming stripped 2 bases from V and 7 bases from J, with 9 bases between. Germline CDR1 and CDR2: SGHAT and FQNNGV. The CDR3 region has the DNA TGTGCCAGCAGCTTATGGGAGAACCAGCCCCAGCATTTT. Its protein is CASSLWENQPQHF.

The chain couples TRBV5-1 to TRBJ1-2; D not certain. The CDR3 is 15 amino acids. Germline values: CDR1 SGHRS, CDR2 YFSETQ. Trimming stripped 1 base from V and 0 bases from J, with 10 bases between. CDR3 nucleotide sequence: TGCGCCAGCAGCTTGCTCCCGGAGGCTAACTATGGCTACACCTTC. Amino acid sequence: CASSLLPEANYGYTF.

This chain joins TRBV28 and TRBJ2-1; 7 bases match TRBD2. CDR3 length: 16 residues. The germline gives CDR1 MDHEN, CDR2 SYDVKM. The V and J ends lost 8 bases and 10 bases, in that order; junction bases with no gene match: 20. This CDR3 reads CASSTPGGSPLGEQFF. The CDR3 coding sequence is TGTGCCAGCTCCACTCCGGGAGGCTCCCCCCTCGGAGAGCAGTTCTTC. Variable domain in full (rest from reference TRBV28 and TRBJ2-1): DVKVTQSSRYLVKRTGEKVFLECVQDMDHENMFWYRQDPGLGLRLIYFSYDVKMKEKGDIPEGYSVSREKKERFSLILESASTNQTSMYLCASSTPGGSPLGEQFFGPGTRLTVL.

The rearrangement joins TRBV27 to TRBJ1-1; 8 bases are shared with TRBD1. Germline CDR1 MNHEY, CDR2 SMNVEV (reference sequence). V lost 6 bases and J lost 1; bases outside the gene matches: 7. The CDR3 loop spans 15 amino acids. DNA for the CDR3: TGTGCCAGCAGCAGATTCGACAGGGGGAACACTGAAGCTTTCTTT. Encoded protein: CASSRFDRGNTEAFF.

The CDR3, as DNA: TGTGCCAGCAGTCCCTGGACTAGCGGGACGGAAAACGAGCAGTACTTC. Translated, it gives CASSPWTSGTENEQYF. The rearrangement links TRBV27 to TRBJ2-7; TRBD2 matches at 12 bases. Trimming removed 5 bases from V and 5 bases from J; junction bases left unmatched: 10. The length of the CDR3 is 16 residues. Germline CDR1 and CDR2: MNHEY and SMNVEV (reference sequence).

The genes are TRBV24-1 and TRBJ2-7; 7 bases are a match to TRBD1. Germline V gene data show CDR1 as KGHDR and CDR2 as SFDVKD. CDR3 length: 13 amino acids. J lost 6 bases, V lost 5 bases, and 6 bases had no gene match. The CDR3 is CATSAGTVSEQYF. CDR3 bases: TGTGCCACCAGTGCAGGGACAGTTAGCGAGCAGTACTTC.

The chain uses TRBV5-8 and TRBJ1-2, with 9 bases that match TRBD1. J was trimmed by 2 bases and V by 4 bases; bases with no gene match: 6. Germline V gene sequence: CDR1 SGHTS, CDR2 YDEGEE. This CDR3 has 15 amino acids. The CDR3 loop reads CASSTGQGMNYGYTF. In DNA, the CDR3 is TGTGCCAGCAGCACCGGACAGGGGATGAACTATGGCTACACCTTC.

The rearrangement joins TRBV27 to TRBJ1-2, with D possibly being TRBD1 (6 bases). The CDR3 loop spans 14 amino acids. Germline values: CDR1 MNHEY, CDR2 SMNVEV (reference sequence). V shed 5 bases and J shed 1 base, with 11 bases lying between them. The CDR3 loop is CASSQKGVNYGYTF. CDR3 sequence (DNA): TGTGCCAGCAGTCAAAAGGGGGTTAACTATGGCTACACCTTC.

The chain combines TRBV5-1 with TRBJ2-3; TRBD2 aligns across 7 bases. Losses at the gene ends were 3 bases for V and 0 bases for J; bases not matched to a gene: 7. This CDR3 comprises 16 residues. Looked up from germline, CDR1 is SGHRS and CDR2 is YFSETQ. The CDR3 loop is CASSSAAGASTDTQYF. CDR3 in DNA: TGCGCCAGCAGCTCGGCCGCGGGAGCGAGCACAGATACGCAGTATTTT. The full variable domain, in which reference TRBV5-1 and TRBJ2-3 provide the parts outside the CDR3, is KAGVTQTPRYLIKTRGQQVTLSCSPISGHRSVSWYQQTPGQGLQFLFEYFSETQRNKGNFPGRFSGRQFSNSRSEMNVSTLELGDSALYLCASSSAAGASTDTQYFGPGTRLTVL.

V is TRBV7-9 and J is TRBJ2-1; 13 nucleotides agree with TRBD2. The V segment lost 4 bases and the J segment 4 bases; nucleotides outside the gene matches: 4. CDR1 and CDR2 from the germline V gene are SEHNR and FQNEAQ (reference sequence). The CDR3 consists of 16 residues. CDR3 DNA: TGTGCCAGCAGCTATAGACTAGCGGGAGGTTACAATGAGCAGTTCTTC. Protein: CASSYRLAGGYNEQFF.

The V and J genes are TRBV24-1 and TRBJ2-2; 16 bases fit TRBD2. Germline V gene data show CDR1 as KGHDR and CDR2 as SFDVKD. The CDR3 is made up of 18 amino acids. Trimming cost V 4 bases and J 7 bases; bases outside gene matches: 8. The CDR3 DNA reads TGTGCCACCAGTGAATCGGGACTAGCGGGAGGGCCCGGCGGGGAGCTGTTTTTT. Its translation is CATSESGLAGGPGGELFF.

This clone was counted between two and nine times. This chain connects TRBV4-3 to TRBJ2-2, with TRBD2 matching over 8 bases. Germline lookup yields CDR1 LGHNA and CDR2 YSLEER. The CDR3 extends over 17 amino acids. Losses at the gene ends were 0 bases for V and 3 bases for J; bases not matched to a gene: 6. Here the CDR3 reads CASSQDTAGAYTGELFF. The CDR3 DNA is TGCGCCAGCAGCCAAGATACAGCGGGAGCGTACACCGGGGAGCTGTTTTTT.

This chain links TRBV5-6 with TRBJ2-5; 7 bases fit TRBD2. V was clipped by 4 bases and J by 1 base; unmatched bases: 10. This CDR3 has 16 amino acids. The germline CDR1 and CDR2 sequences are SGHDT and YYEEEE. The CDR3, as DNA: TGTGCCAGCAGCGCGGGGGACTGGATAAGCCAAGAGACCCAGTACTTC. This translates into CASSAGDWISQETQYF.